A selection of T cell receptor beta chains follows, all from one sample in a study of T cell responses to AZD1222 COVID-19 vaccine. TCRdb's table, derived via immunoSEQ multiplex PCR, lists solely in-frame clones and lacks some. Seen here are roughly 160,000 clones, approximately 88% observed once, and the top ten hold approximately 0.97%. The starting material was peripheral blood, obtained 28 days after the second AZD1222 dose. Receptors originate from an adult who received the AZD1222 COVID-19 vaccine. Each CDR3 is given with its conserved first and last residue. The D gene is left open where the match is weak. Where a row states a size, it is once, few, many or the class of an expanded clone; other rows omit it.

v_gene	j_gene	d_gene	abundance	CDR3nt	CDR3aa
TRBV27	TRBJ2-7	TRBD1	NA	TGTGCCAGCAGACGAGGGACAGGGGTGGTCGAGCAGTACTTC	CASRRGTGVVEQYF
TRBV11-2	TRBJ1-2	NA	NA	TGTGCCAGCAGCTCACAGGGTAGAGGTGGCTACACCTTC	CASSSQGRGGYTF
TRBV6-2/TRBV6-3	TRBJ1-2	NA	NA	TGTGCCAGCAGTTACTCGAATCTGGGGCCAGAAAGAGGCTACACCTTC	CASSYSNLGPERGYTF
TRBV11-2	TRBJ2-3	NA	NA	TGTGCCAGCAGCTTAAGGACCGCAAGCACAGATACGCAGTATTTT	CASSLRTASTDTQYF
TRBV10-3	TRBJ1-1	NA	NA	TGTGCCATCAGTGACCAACGGAGAAGTAGGAACACTGAAGCTTTCTTT	CAISDQRRSRNTEAFF
TRBV4-2	TRBJ2-5	NA	NA	TGTGCCAGCAGCCAAGCGGGATCCACTGTACCCCCAGAGACCCAGTACTTC	CASSQAGSTVPPETQYF
TRBV2	TRBJ1-1	NA	NA	TGTGCCAGCAGAGCCCAGGGTATGAACACTGAAGCTTTCTTT	CASRAQGMNTEAFF
TRBV6-1	TRBJ2-3	NA	NA	TGTGCCAGCAGTGAAATGGTAGGAACAGATACGCAGTATTTT	CASSEMVGTDTQYF
TRBV6-1	TRBJ2-7	NA	NA	TGTGCCAGCAGTGGTTTTCTCCCGAAACAGGTTGGGGGCGAGCAGTACTTC	CASSGFLPKQVGGEQYF
TRBV2	TRBJ1-2	NA	NA	TGTGCCAGCAGTGACAACCCAAACTATGGCTACACCTTC	CASSDNPNYGYTF
TRBV29-1	TRBJ1-2	NA	NA	TGCAGCGTTGGGGGCGGGAACTATGGCTACACCTTC	CSVGGGNYGYTF
TRBV5-4	TRBJ2-1	NA	once	TGTGCCAGCAGCCGGGACCCGAGCTCCTACAATGAGCAGTTCTTC	CASSRDPSSYNEQFF
TRBV5-4	TRBJ1-1	NA	NA	TGTGCCAGCAGTGAGACAGTTTCGACTACTGAAGCTTTCTTT	CASSETVSTTEAFF
TRBV5-4	TRBJ2-5	NA	NA	TGTGCCAGCAGCCGTAGCTCGTTGGGCCAAGAGACCCAGTACTTC	CASSRSSLGQETQYF
TRBV7-2	TRBJ2-3	NA	NA	TGTGCCAGCAGCTTAGGTGGCACTCCCCTGACAGATACGCAGTATTTT	CASSLGGTPLTDTQYF
TRBV5-8	TRBJ1-1	NA	NA	TGTGCCAGCAGCTTAATAGAGGGTGGGTCGCAGGTGGACACTGAAGCTTTCTTT	CASSLIEGGSQVDTEAFF
TRBV5-6	TRBJ1-2	NA	NA	TGTGCCAGCAGCCCTGACATGCGGGTCTATACCTTC	CASSPDMRVYTF
TRBV3-1/TRBV3-2	TRBJ1-1	TRBD1	NA	TGTGCCAGCAGCCCTAGGACAGGGGGCGTGGAGGATCGAGCTTTCTTT	CASSPRTGGVEDRAFF
TRBV6-5	TRBJ1-5	NA	many	TGTGCCAGCAGGGTGACAAATAATAATCAGCCCCAGCATTTT	CASRVTNNNQPQHF
TRBV29-1	TRBJ2-1	NA	NA	TGCAGCGTTGCCCCGGGACTTCAGTATTCCTACAATGAGCAGTTCTTC	CSVAPGLQYSYNEQFF
TRBV7-2	TRBJ2-2	TRBD2	NA	TGTGCCAGCAGCTTAGAACTAGCGGGGGTGTACACCGGGGAGCTGTTTTTT	CASSLELAGVYTGELFF
TRBV4-1	TRBJ1-6	NA	once	TGCGCCAGCAGCCCCCTGCCCCTCGGGTCCCTCCACTTT	CASSPLPLGSLHF
TRBV12-3/TRBV12-4	TRBJ1-2	NA	NA	TGTGCCAGCAGTATCACGGGGTATGGCTACACCTTC	CASSITGYGYTF
TRBV30	TRBJ2-1	NA	NA	TGTGCCTGGAGTGTACTTGGGGGGTCCTACAATGAGCAGTTCTTC	CAWSVLGGSYNEQFF
TRBV9	TRBJ1-3	NA	once	TGTGCCAGCAGCGTAGAGGTGGGGGACACAGTCTCTGGAAACACCATATATTTT	CASSVEVGDTVSGNTIYF
TRBV19	TRBJ2-3	TRBD1	NA	TGTGCCAGTAAGGACAGGGGGCCAGATACGCAGTATTTT	CASKDRGPDTQYF
TRBV5-5	TRBJ1-2	NA	NA	TGTGCCAGCAGCTTGGCCGGAGGAAATAACTATGGCTACACCTTC	CASSLAGGNNYGYTF
TRBV5-5	TRBJ2-1	TRBD1	NA	TGTGCCAGCAGCCCCCGGGACAGCGGCTCCTACAATGAGCAGTTCTTC	CASSPRDSGSYNEQFF
TRBV15	TRBJ2-3	NA	NA	TGTGCCACCAGCACCGCGGGGTCCACCATAGGCTCGGCTACGCAGTATTTT	CATSTAGSTIGSATQYF
TRBV5-6	TRBJ1-1	NA	NA	TGTGCCAGCAGCGCAACAGGAAGGACTGAAGCTTTCTTT	CASSATGRTEAFF
TRBV11-2	TRBJ2-5	NA	NA	TGTGCCAGCAGCTTAGAAGGAGGGACCTCACAAGAGACCCAGTACTTC	CASSLEGGTSQETQYF
TRBV12-5	TRBJ1-2	NA	NA	TGTGCTAGTGGTTTCACCAGGAATGGCTACACCTTC	CASGFTRNGYTF
TRBV19	TRBJ1-2	NA	few	TGTGCCACTTCGGTCGGGAACTATGGCTACACCTTC	CATSVGNYGYTF
TRBV5-4	TRBJ2-3	TRBD2	NA	TGTGCCAGCGGAGCGGGGGGCTCGACAGATACGCAGTATTTT	CASGAGGSTDTQYF
TRBV27	TRBJ1-6	NA	NA	TGTGCCAGCAGCCTCCGGGGTCCGGGGTCACCCCTCCACTTT	CASSLRGPGSPLHF
TRBV3-1/TRBV3-2	TRBJ1-2	TRBD1	NA	TGTGCCAGCAGCCCCCGGGACAGGGGAGGTGGCTACACCTTC	CASSPRDRGGGYTF
TRBV6-5	TRBJ2-7	TRBD1	NA	TGTGCCAGCAGTTATGACAGGGCCCGCAATTTCTACGAGCAGTACTTC	CASSYDRARNFYEQYF
TRBV6-6	TRBJ1-2	NA	once	TGTGCCAGCATTACTACGTGGCGCTATGGCTACACCTTC	CASITTWRYGYTF
TRBV6-6	TRBJ2-1	TRBD1	NA	TGTGCCAGCAGCTCCACAGGGGTTAACAATGAGCAGTTCTTC	CASSSTGVNNEQFF
TRBV9	TRBJ1-1	TRBD1	NA	TGTGCCAGCAGCAAGACAGGGGCGAGCACTGAAGCTTTCTTT	CASSKTGASTEAFF
TRBV7-9	TRBJ2-7	TRBD1	NA	TGTGCCAGCAGCTGGGACAGAGGCTACGAGCAGTACTTC	CASSWDRGYEQYF
TRBV2	TRBJ2-4	NA	NA	TGTGCCAGCACTGGGGGGAAGGCCCCAGCCAAAAACATTCAGTACTTC	CASTGGKAPAKNIQYF
TRBV7-9	TRBJ1-1	NA	NA	TGTGCCAGCAGCTTAGTTCCAGCCTTAGCTTTCTTT	CASSLVPALAFF
TRBV6-1	TRBJ1-4	NA	NA	TGTGCCAGCAGTGATCGGAGGACACCCTCAACTAATGAAAAACTGTTTTTT	CASSDRRTPSTNEKLFF
TRBV11-2	TRBJ1-4	NA	NA	TGTGCCAGCAGCTTAGGCTTCGCAGACGACTTAGAAAAACTGTTTTTT	CASSLGFADDLEKLFF